This T cell receptor (beta chain) was sequenced during a study of blood T cell repertoires in COVID-19. Looking at the study overall: PBMCs, B-cell-depleted T cells, or T cells provided the cDNA or gDNA that made up the material.

This CDR3 has 13 residues. V shed 7 bases and J 3 bases; nucleotides not matched to a gene: 5. How the authors handled the data: Reference gene primer amplification gave nucleated cell count estimates. The table came from immunoSEQ multiplex PCR; TCRdb's copy has only in-frame clones and leaves some out. The D gene and trimming were derived from the DNA, and the V and J assignments and clone size from that table. The repertoire holds roughly 120,000 clones, with more than 65% as singletons. Sequences were obtained from peripheral blood. This TCR was recovered from a woman of 80 years or more with active or convalescent COVID-19. This sequence joins TRBV12-3 or TRBV12-4 and TRBJ1-1; TRBD1 matches 7 bases. The CDR3 loop reads CASTMDRHTEAFF. In DNA, the CDR3 is TGTGCCAGCACCATGGACAGGCACACTGAAGCTTTCTTT.